The next 10 T cell receptor beta chains were all read from a single sample in a study of regulatory T cells in long-lasting Graves disease. HTBI primers from iRepertoire and Arm-PCR of CDR3 regions yielded the TCR beta libraries. One entry per CDR3 protein results from TCRdb running MiXCR on the multiplex PCR reads. The table lists hundreds of thousands of distinct CDR3 sequences, roughly 15% of them singletons. Time point of the sample: newly diagnosed GD, antithyroid drugs for less than 3 months. After RNA was extracted from PBMCs, the TCR library was made from it. These data are also associated with another study on T cells in Graves' hyperthyroidism and ophthalmopathy.

The material was peripheral blood mononuclear cells (PBMCs), obtained at new diagnosis, from a patient treated with antithyroid drugs. The receptor source for this set is a woman aged 25 to 45 with Graves disease.

Notes on this clonotype: The CDR3 does not end in the conserved phenylalanine or tryptophan, so this is likely a read error. This chain links TRBV20-1 with TRBJ2-7; 7 nucleotides match TRBD2. The V gene end was trimmed by 6 bases and the J gene end by 5 bases; junction bases not matched to a gene: 22. The CDR3 loop spans 17 amino acids. Germline loops: CDR1 DFQATT, CDR2 SNEGSKA (reference sequence). CDR3 DNA: TGCAGTGCAAATAAAATATTGGGGGGATCAGCGGGAAACGAGCAGTACTCC. Encoded protein: CSANKILGGSAGNEQYS.

The chain couples TRBV6-1 to TRBJ1-5, with D maybe TRBD1 (6 bases). Germline lookup yields CDR1 MNHNS and CDR2 SASEGT. There are 14 residues in the CDR3. V was shortened by 4 bases and J by 6 bases, with 13 bases between the two germline ends. The CDR3 loop is CASSGQAVSQPQHF. CDR3 DNA: TGTGCCAGCAGTGGACAGGCTGTATCTCAGCCCCAGCATTTT.

The chain recombines TRBV14 with TRBJ2-1, with D hard to call. Germline V CDR1 and CDR2: SGHDN, FVKESK. V dropped 0 bases and J dropped 6 bases, with 21 bases sitting between them. The CDR3 has 18 amino acids. CDR3 sequence (DNA): TGTGCCAGCAGCCAAGAAGTTCGGGCTAGGCGGACCGGCAATGAGCAGTTCTTC. As protein: CASSQEVRARRTGNEQFF.

Comment on this clonotype: Here the CDR3 omits its conserved ending phenylalanine or tryptophan, so a read error is the likely source. This chain joins TRBV7-2 and TRBJ2-5; D possibly uses TRBD1 or TRBD2 (6 bases each). V was trimmed by 5 bases and J by 5 bases, leaving 18 bases between them. CDR1 is SGHTA and CDR2 is FQGNSA in the germline V gene. The CDR3 covers 15 residues. The CDR3 bases are TGTGCCAGCAGCGGATCCCTTACAGGGAGGGAGACCCAGTACCTC. Translation gives CASSGSLTGRETQYL.

This CDR3 is CAISESSGSSYEQYF. The CDR3 coding sequence is TGTGCCATCAGTGAAAGTAGCGGGAGTTCCTACGAGCAGTACTTC. V gene TRBV10-3 combines with J gene TRBJ2-7; TRBD2 matches 9 bases. This CDR3 comprises 15 residues. Germline V gene sequence: CDR1 ENHRY, CDR2 SYGVKD. With V trimmed by 3 bases and J by 1 base, 4 bases remained unmatched.

J is TRBJ2-7 and V is TRBV20-1; the match to TRBD1 covers 7 bases. CDR3 length: 12 amino acids. Germline-derived CDR1 and CDR2 are DFQATT and SNEGSKA (reference sequence). V gave up 2 bases and J gave up 4 bases; unmatched junction bases: 2. The DNA of the CDR3 is TGCAGTGCTAGACAGACAGGGTACGAGCAGTACTTC. It translates to CSARQTGYEQYF.

The chain recombines TRBV11-2 with TRBJ2-1, with D uncertain. The CDR3 length is 14 residues. Germline V gene data show CDR1 as SGHAT and CDR2 as FQNNGV. Trimming left V 3 bases short and J 5 bases short, with 11 bases between. CDR3 sequence reads: CASSLMGTDNEQFF. As DNA, the CDR3 is TGTGCCAGCAGCTTGATGGGAACAGACAATGAGCAGTTCTTC. Combining the CDR3 with reference TRBV11-2 and TRBJ2-1 gives the whole variable domain EAGVAQSPRYKIIEKRQSVAFWCNPISGHATLYWYQQILGQGPKLLIQFQNNGVVDDSQLPKDRFSAERLKGVDSTLKIQPAKLEDSAVYLCASSLMGTDNEQFFGPGTRLTVL.

This clonotype showed up many times. The V gene is TRBV28, the J gene TRBJ2-6; D gene ambiguous. Germline loops: CDR1 MDHEN, CDR2 SYDVKM. The CDR3 has 15 amino acids. Trimming removed 10 bases from V and 0 bases from J, with 13 bases in between. CDR3 amino acids: CATYESNSGANVLTF. DNA for the CDR3: TGTGCCACCTACGAGAGCAACTCTGGGGCCAACGTCCTGACTTTC.

Remarks on this clonotype: The junction shows a germline mismatch at one end, possibly a read error. The chain carries TRBV29-1 and TRBJ1-1, with D maybe TRBD1 (5 bases). This CDR3 has 12 residues. CDR1 and CDR2 (germline): SQVTM, ANQGSEA. The CDR3 is CSVLQETVIVLF. CDR3 DNA sequence: TGCAGCGTCTTACAGGAAACGGTTATAGTACTCTTT.

The rearrangement joins TRBV6-1 to TRBJ2-3, with TRBD2 matching over 7 bases. Germline V gene data show CDR1 as MNHNS and CDR2 as SASEGT. This CDR3 region has 15 residues. The junction had 8 bases not matched to a gene; V was cut back by 7 bases and J by 1 base. This chain's CDR3 is CASTGGIAGTDTQYF. In DNA form, the CDR3 reads TGTGCCAGCACGGGAGGAATAGCGGGCACAGATACGCAGTATTTT.